Following are 30 T cell receptor beta chains from one sample sequenced in a study of chemoradiotherapy in HPV16-positive cancers. Sequencing was performed with immunoSEQ multiplex PCR; in TCRdb, only in-frame clones are kept and a portion is missing. The data hold roughly 2,900 clones, with 83% observed a single time. This specimen was tumor tissue, taken from a patient who underwent chemoradiotherapy. The receptors come from a human donor with HPV-associated anogenital cancer.

This chain links TRBV5-4 with TRBJ2-2, with D hard to call. V dropped 3 bases and J dropped 4 bases, with 7 bases sitting between them. This CDR3 contains 13 residues. CDR1 is SGHNT and CDR2 is YYREEE in the germline V gene (reference sequence). The CDR3 region is CASSSPFTGELFF. CDR3 coding DNA: TGTGCCAGCAGCTCGCCCTTCACCGGGGAGCTGTTTTTT.

The chain couples TRBV5-4 to TRBJ2-6, with D unclear. From germline, CDR1 is SGHNT and CDR2 YYREEE (reference sequence). V lost 8 bases and J 0 bases, leaving 6 bases between the germline ends. The CDR3 has 13 amino acids. The CDR3 region is CASRFSGANVLTF. The CDR3 DNA reads as TGTGCCAGTCGTTTCTCTGGGGCCAACGTCCTGACTTTC.

This clone was recorded a few times. V and J are TRBV7-3 and TRBJ2-2; 11 nucleotides align to TRBD1. The CDR3 sequence is 16 residues long. With 1 base clipped from V and 8 bases from J, the junction kept 6 bases outside the gene matches. Germline V CDR1 and CDR2: SGHTA, FQGTGA. CDR3: CASSLMPGQGEGELFF. The DNA for the CDR3 is TGTGCCAGCAGCTTAATGCCGGGACAGGGGGAAGGGGAGCTGTTTTTT.

The gene calls are TRBV10-3 and TRBJ2-7; 9 positions agree with TRBD1. Germline-derived CDR1 and CDR2 are ENHRY and SYGVKD. Trimming removed 4 bases from V and 6 bases from J; junction bases left unmatched: 10. The CDR3 loop spans 15 amino acids. The CDR3 loop is CAISATQQGAGEQYF. The CDR3 bases are TGTGCCATCAGTGCCACCCAACAGGGGGCTGGCGAGCAGTACTTC.

J is TRBJ2-1 and V is TRBV5-1; 7 positions match TRBD1. CDR1 and CDR2 (germline): SGHRS, YFSETQ. The CDR3 is 20 residues long. V was clipped by 0 bases and J by 0 bases; unmatched bases: 15. The CDR3 sequence: CASSLDRDSDDLSSYNEQFF. The DNA for the CDR3 is TGCGCCAGCAGCTTGGATCGGGACAGCGACGATTTGAGCTCCTACAATGAGCAGTTCTTC.

The chain joins TRBV7-8 to TRBJ2-3; 8 bases align to TRBD2. The CDR3 length is 16 residues. Germline V lookup: CDR1 SGHVS, CDR2 FQNEAQ. After removal of 4 bases from V and 0 bases from J, the junction contained 6 bases not matched to a gene. CDR3: CASSSVPGGSTDTQYF. Written as DNA, the CDR3 is TGTGCCAGCAGCTCAGTCCCGGGGGGGAGCACAGATACGCAGTATTTT.

The chain couples TRBV6-1 to TRBJ2-7; tentatively, D is TRBD2 (5 bases). Trimming removed 7 bases from V and 1 base from J, with 8 bases in between. Germline CDR1 is MNHNS and CDR2 is SASEGT. The CDR3 loop spans 12 amino acids. CDR3 in amino acids: CASNGRSYEQYF. CDR3 nucleotides: TGTGCCAGCAATGGGAGATCCTACGAGCAGTACTTC.

The V and J genes are TRBV5-6 and TRBJ1-2; maybe TRBD1 (6 bases). V was cut by 2 bases and J by 3 bases, with 17 bases left in between. Germline CDR1 reads SGHDT; CDR2 reads YYEEEE. The CDR3 length is 16 residues. The CDR3 sequence: CASSFLDNDRYYGYTF. The CDR3 region has the DNA TGTGCCAGCAGCTTTCTCGACAACGACAGGTACTATGGCTACACCTTC.

The count of this clone is one. The V and J genes are TRBV5-5 and TRBJ1-6; D ambiguous. This CDR3 spans 14 amino acids. The V gene's germline CDR1 is SGHKS and CDR2 YYEKEE (reference sequence). Trimming pared 6 bases from V and 7 bases from J, leaving 14 bases between. The chain's CDR3 is CASTPLTRNSPLHF. The CDR3 DNA reads as TGTGCCAGCACCCCCCTCACGAGAAATTCACCCCTCCACTTT.

The gene calls are TRBV28 and TRBJ2-5, with 13 bases that match TRBD2. Germline values: CDR1 MDHEN, CDR2 SYDVKM. V shed 0 bases and J 8 bases; nucleotides not matched to a gene: 0. The CDR3 extends over 14 amino acids. As DNA, the CDR3 is TGTGCCAGCAGTTTATGGGGACTAGCGGGAACCCAGTACTTC. Protein product: CASSLWGLAGTQYF.

The chain uses TRBV5-6 and TRBJ2-7, with a tentative D call TRBD2 (5 bases). Trimming left V 0 bases short and J 0 bases short, with 13 bases between. The germline gives CDR1 SGHDT, CDR2 YYEEEE. This CDR3 is built from 16 residues. The CDR3 spells CASSLEGSSGSYEQYF. The CDR3 DNA is TGTGCCAGCAGCTTGGAAGGGAGCTCCGGCTCCTACGAGCAGTACTTC.

The chain uses TRBV5-1 and TRBJ2-1; a possible D gene is TRBD1 (6 bases). This CDR3 is built from 15 residues. Germline CDR1 and CDR2: SGHRS and YFSETQ. The V end lost 4 bases, the J end lost 6 bases, and 17 bases lay between the germline ends. The CDR3 bases are TGCGCCAGCAGCCCACAGTCCGGACAGATCAATGAGCAGTTCTTC. Protein: CASSPQSGQINEQFF.

The chain combines TRBV6-6 with TRBJ2-2; 7 nucleotides align to TRBD2. This CDR3 has 13 amino acids. With V trimmed by 10 bases and J by 7 bases, 9 bases remained unmatched. Germline lookup yields CDR1 MNHNY and CDR2 SVGAGI (reference sequence). CDR3 DNA: TGTGCCACCCATGTGGGCGGGAGCGGGGAGCTGTTTTTT. Translating gives CATHVGGSGELFF.

The genes are TRBV7-2 and TRBJ2-7, with 12 bases fitting TRBD2. In germline, CDR1 is SGHTA, CDR2 FQGNSA. The CDR3 totals 15 residues. V was pared by 3 bases and J by 2 bases, with 2 bases of the junction left unmatched. The CDR3 is CASSFASGRAYEQYF. CDR3 coding DNA: TGTGCCAGCAGCTTCGCTAGCGGGAGGGCCTACGAGCAGTACTTC.

The chain couples TRBV4-2 to TRBJ2-6; D gene ambiguous. V dropped 0 bases and J dropped 1 base, with 7 bases sitting between them. The CDR3 loop spans 16 amino acids. Germline values: CDR1 LGHNA, CDR2 YNFKEQ. CDR3 DNA: TGTGCCAGCAGCCAAGATACGACATCTGGGGCCAACGTCCTGACTTTC. Translated: CASSQDTTSGANVLTF.

The rearrangement uses TRBV7-2 and TRBJ2-1, with 8 positions matching TRBD2. Per germline, CDR1 SGHTA and CDR2 FQGNSA. The CDR3 extends over 15 amino acids. With V trimmed by 5 bases and J by 2 bases, 5 bases remained unmatched. The CDR3 region is CASSPQAGAYNEQFF. The CDR3 DNA follows: TGTGCCAGCAGCCCGCAAGCGGGGGCCTACAATGAGCAGTTCTTC.

The J gene is TRBJ2-2, the V gene TRBV28; TRBD1 might be the D (5 bases). CDR1 is MDHEN, CDR2 SYDVKM, per germline. The CDR3 contains 13 residues. V lost 5 bases and J lost 6, with 10 bases in between. CDR3 nucleotide sequence: TGTGCCAGCAGTAAAGGACAACCCGGGGAGCTGTTTTTT. It codes for CASSKGQPGELFF.

The chain joins TRBV27 to TRBJ1-1; 8 bases are a match to TRBD1. V was clipped by 8 bases and J by 1 base; unmatched bases: 9. The CDR3 consists of 15 residues. Germline V gives CDR1 MNHEY, CDR2 SMNVEV (reference sequence). The CDR3 DNA sequence: TGTGCCAGCCGGAGCGTAGGGACAGGGAACACTGAAGCTTTCTTT. Its translation: CASRSVGTGNTEAFF.

The genes are TRBV6-6 and TRBJ1-5; perhaps TRBD1 as D (5 bases). Trimming removed 0 bases at V and 7 bases at J, with 10 bases between. The germline V gene has CDR1 MNHNY and CDR2 SVGAGI (reference sequence). CDR3 length: 14 residues. CDR3 sequence (DNA): TGTGCCAGCAGTTACTCTCCGGAGGGGCAGCCCCAGCATTTT. Its protein is CASSYSPEGQPQHF.

This chain links TRBV7-9 with TRBJ2-3; D might be TRBD2 (6 bases). The ends were cut back, 7 bases at V and 3 bases at J, with 14 bases in the middle. The CDR3 covers 14 residues. Germline values: CDR1 SEHNR, CDR2 FQNEAQ (reference sequence). The CDR3 loop reads CASNRRDRTDTQYF. CDR3 nucleotides: TGTGCCAGCAATCGGCGGGATCGGACAGATACGCAGTATTTT.

This clone has just one count. This chain uses TRBV13 with TRBJ1-3; 9 nucleotides align to TRBD1. V lost 3 bases to trimming and J lost 7 bases; unmatched junction nucleotides: 1. The CDR3 length is 13 residues. Germline CDR1 PRHDT, CDR2 FYEKMQ (reference sequence). CDR3 region: CASSFDRGNTIYF. DNA of the CDR3: TGTGCCAGCAGCTTTGACAGGGGGAACACCATATATTTT.

The rearrangement uses TRBV2 and TRBJ1-5, with D possibly matching TRBD1 (5 bases). V lost 4 bases and J lost 1, with 11 bases in between. The germline CDR1 and CDR2 sequences are SNHLY and FYNNEI. The CDR3 runs 15 residues. The CDR3 loop is CASSARGLSNQPQHF. DNA of the CDR3: TGTGCCAGCAGTGCTCGGGGCCTCAGCAATCAGCCCCAGCATTTT.

In its sample, this clone was seen once. The gene calls are TRBV7-3 and TRBJ2-6; maybe TRBD2 (6 bases). Trimming left V 5 bases short and J 1 base short, with 12 bases between. CDR1 and CDR2 from the germline V gene are SGHTA and FQGTGA. There are 16 residues in the CDR3. The CDR3 protein is CASSPPGLSGANVLTF. The CDR3 DNA sequence: TGTGCCAGCAGCCCCCCGGGACTTTCTGGGGCCAACGTCCTGACTTTC.

The chain couples TRBV2 to TRBJ2-5, with 10 bases lining up with TRBD2. CDR1 is SNHLY, CDR2 FYNNEI, per germline. Trimming cost V 6 bases and J 7 bases; bases outside gene matches: 14. The CDR3 spans 16 residues. The CDR3 nucleotides read TGTGCCAGCAGCAAATCTAGCGGGGGCTACCTGGGGACCCAGTACTTC. Its protein product is CASSKSSGGYLGTQYF.

This chain connects TRBV29-1 to TRBJ1-1; D gene unclear. The V gene lost 6 bases and the J gene lost 2 bases, with 16 bases spanning the gap. Germline assignment: CDR1 SQVTM and CDR2 ANQGSEA. The CDR3 loop spans 14 amino acids. The CDR3 protein is CSVELTQRNTEAFF. The CDR3 bases are TGCAGCGTAGAACTGACTCAACGCAACACTGAAGCTTTCTTT.

In its sample, this clone was seen once. This chain connects TRBV11-3 to TRBJ2-1, with 7 bases aligning to TRBD2. V dropped 5 bases and J dropped 0; count of bases not matched to a gene: 7. CDR1 is SGHNT, CDR2 YENEEA, per germline. This CDR3 is built from 16 residues. The CDR3 region is CASSISWTSSYNEQFF. CDR3 bases: TGTGCCAGCAGCATCAGCTGGACTAGCTCCTACAATGAGCAGTTCTTC.

The V and J genes are TRBV19 and TRBJ1-1; perhaps TRBD1 as D (5 bases). CDR3 size: 15 residues. Germline CDR1 LNHDA, CDR2 SQIVND (reference sequence). The germline V and J ends were trimmed by 0 bases and 2 bases, with 10 bases remaining between them. The CDR3 region has the DNA TGTGCCAGTAGTATAGATGGCAGGGCAAACACTGAAGCTTTCTTT. Translation gives CASSIDGRANTEAFF. The entire variable domain, with the rest obtained from reference TRBV19 and TRBJ1-1, is as follows: DGGITQSPKYLFRKEGQNVTLSCEQNLNHDAMYWYRQDPGQGLRLIYYSQIVNDFQKGDIAEGYSVSREKKESFPLTVTSAQKNPTAFYLCASSIDGRANTEAFFGQGTRLTVV.

The rearrangement joins TRBV5-4 to TRBJ1-2, with 7 bases that match TRBD1. Germline lookup yields CDR1 SGHNT and CDR2 YYREEE (reference sequence). Trimming cost V 6 bases and J 8 bases; bases outside gene matches: 10. CDR3 size: 13 residues. The CDR3 region is CASTRQGHVGYTF. In nucleotides, the CDR3 is TGTGCCAGCACCCGACAGGGACATGTGGGCTACACCTTC.

Concerning this clone: One end of the junction does not line up with germline, which may come from a read error. The genes are TRBV10-2 and TRBJ2-3, with TRBD2 identical over 7 bases. Germline CDR1 reads WSHSY; CDR2 reads SAAADI. This CDR3 is 15 amino acids long. The CDR3 spells CAGSDLAASTDTQYF. The CDR3 DNA is TGCGCCGGCAGTGACCTAGCGGCTAGCACAGATACGCAGTATTTT.

V is TRBV19 and J is TRBJ2-2; maybe TRBD2 (6 bases). The CDR3 has 16 amino acids. Trimming removed 6 bases at V and 5 bases at J, with 19 bases between. Looked up from germline, CDR1 is LNHDA and CDR2 is SQIVND (reference sequence). CDR3 nucleotide sequence: TGTGCCAGTAGCCCCGGAGGGTTTCTGCAAACCGGGGAGCTGTTTTTT. Its translation is CASSPGGFLQTGELFF.